This TCR beta chain originates from a study of T cells in Graves' hyperthyroidism and ophthalmopathy. Criteria for exclusion of patients were uncontrolled infection, other autoimmune disease, pregnancy or lactation. Amplification of TCR beta CDR3 regions was performed using RNA transcripts as template. Initially, a first-round RT-PCR of the TCR CDR3 employed the HTBI primer set. TCRdb re-called the multiplex PCR reads through MiXCR, storing one row per CDR3 protein. The sample carries hundreds of thousands of distinct CDR3 sequences, 24% recorded once. The CDR3 runs 13 residues. V lost 5 bases to trimming and J lost 5 bases; unmatched junction nucleotides: 4. The sample holds many counts of this clonotype.

J is TRBJ2-7 and V is TRBV12-3 or TRBV12-4; 9 positions agree with TRBD1. The clonotype comes from a woman in her thirties with Graves' ophthalmopathy. The sample was blood. CDR3: CASSETGGDEQYF. CDR3 nucleotides: TGTGCCAGCAGTGAGACAGGGGGGGACGAGCAGTACTTC.